Below, 26 T cell receptor beta chains from the same sample are listed, as sequenced in a study of cytomegalovirus exposure and HLA in healthy donors. PCR was performed using 60 Vbeta and 13 Jbeta primers. Sequenced by immunoSEQ multiplex PCR; TCRdb stores in-frame clones only, minus some. The sample yields 210,000 or so clones, around 89% seen once. Source material: PBMCs. These receptors were collected from a woman in her late teens or twenties in good health and CMV-seronegative.

The gene calls are TRBV6-5 and TRBJ1-6; no clear D gene. The CDR3 covers 15 residues. Germline assignment: CDR1 MNHEY and CDR2 SVGAGI. Deletions cut 6 bases from V and 11 bases from J, with 20 bases between. CDR3 region: CASRIQDGVLPPLHF. The DNA for the CDR3 is TGTGCCAGCAGAATCCAGGACGGGGTCCTGCCACCCCTCCACTTT.

This chain connects TRBV7-6 to TRBJ2-2, with 7 bases lining up with TRBD1. The J segment lost 5 bases and the V segment lost 5 bases, leaving 5 bases of the junction unmatched. The CDR3 extends over 14 amino acids. The germline V gene has CDR1 SGHVS and CDR2 FNYEAQ. This CDR3 is CASSALQGTGELFF. The CDR3 DNA sequence: TGTGCCAGCAGCGCACTACAGGGGACCGGGGAGCTGTTTTTT.

Note on this clone: The identical CDR3 is also encoded by other nucleotide sequences in the sample. This sequence joins TRBV5-1 and TRBJ2-1, with D possibly matching TRBD2 (6 bases). V was shortened by 2 bases and J by 1 base, with 10 bases between the two germline ends. The CDR3 contains 15 residues. Germline lookup yields CDR1 SGHRS and CDR2 YFSETQ. The DNA of the CDR3 is TGCGCCAGCAGCTTAACGGGAGCGTCCTACAATGAGCAGTTCTTC. Its protein product is CASSLTGASYNEQFF.

This sequence joins TRBV11-3 and TRBJ2-7; the match to TRBD2 covers 7 bases. The CDR3 is made up of 15 amino acids. V dropped 4 bases and J dropped 3; count of bases not matched to a gene: 9. Germline CDR1 SGHNT, CDR2 YENEEA. CDR3 amino acids: CASSSPSGGDYEQYF. The CDR3 region has the DNA TGTGCCAGCAGCTCTCCTAGCGGCGGGGACTACGAGCAGTACTTC. Variable domain in full (rest from reference TRBV11-3 and TRBJ2-7): EAGVVQSPRYKIIEKKQPVAFWCNPISGHNTLYWYLQNLGQGPELLIRYENEEAVDDSQLPKDRFSAERLKGVDSTLKIQPAELGDSAVYLCASSSPSGGDYEQYFGPGTRLTVT.

This chain joins TRBV2 and TRBJ2-3; 7 bases line up with TRBD2. In germline, CDR1 is SNHLY, CDR2 FYNNEI. The CDR3 runs 16 residues. V was clipped by 5 bases and J by 0 bases; unmatched bases: 8. CDR3 protein: CASSYLAASSTDTQYF. The CDR3 bases are TGTGCCAGCAGTTACCTAGCGGCTTCTAGCACAGATACGCAGTATTTT.

The CDR3 protein is CASSQVAGQNYGYTF. CDR3 DNA sequence: TGCGCCAGCAGCCAAGTTGCGGGACAGAACTATGGCTACACCTTC. This chain connects TRBV4-1 to TRBJ1-2; TRBD1 aligns across 7 bases. The CDR3 covers 15 residues. The trim removed 1 base at V and 2 bases at J, leaving 4 bases unmatched. Germline assignment: CDR1 MGHRA and CDR2 YSYEKL.

This chain links TRBV4-2 with TRBJ1-1; the D gene is possibly TRBD1 (6 bases). Germline CDR1 LGHNA, CDR2 YNFKEQ. CDR3 length equals 13 residues. V dropped 4 bases and J dropped 6 bases, with 12 bases sitting between them. The CDR3 reads CASSRTGGPEAFF. CDR3 sequence (DNA): TGTGCCAGCAGCCGGACGGGGGGCCCTGAAGCTTTCTTT.

A few counts support this clone. The chain joins TRBV5-1 to TRBJ2-1; perhaps TRBD2 as D (5 bases). The germline V gene has CDR1 SGHRS and CDR2 YFSETQ. Trimming cost V 0 bases and J 0 bases, with 7 bases left between them. There are 15 residues in the CDR3. CDR3: CASSLAGSSYNEQFF. In DNA, the CDR3 is TGCGCCAGCAGCTTGGCGGGAAGCTCCTACAATGAGCAGTTCTTC.

The chain combines TRBV29-1 with TRBJ2-3, with D perhaps matching TRBD2 (6 bases). Trimming removed 4 bases at V and 0 bases at J, with 14 bases between. This CDR3 has 15 residues. Germline loops: CDR1 SQVTM, CDR2 ANQGSEA. The CDR3 nucleotides read TGCAGCGTTGTCGGCGGGGCTACGAGCACAGATACGCAGTATTTT. Encoded protein: CSVVGGATSTDTQYF.

The chain couples TRBV27 to TRBJ2-5, with a possible D match to TRBD2 (5 bases). V was shortened by 3 bases and J by 3 bases, with 11 bases between the two germline ends. Germline V gives CDR1 MNHEY, CDR2 SMNVEV (reference sequence). The CDR3 is 14 residues long. DNA of the CDR3: TGTGCCAGCAGTTTCCTTGAGGGTAAAGAGACCCAGTACTTC. Translated: CASSFLEGKETQYF.

The gene calls are TRBV7-9 and TRBJ2-7; weak D call: TRBD2 (6 bases). The germline gives CDR1 SEHNR, CDR2 FQNEAQ (reference sequence). The CDR3 runs to 14 residues. V lost 3 bases to trimming and J lost 7 bases, with 16 bases between them. The CDR3 sequence is CASSFWSGTEEQYF. CDR3 nucleotide sequence: TGTGCCAGCAGCTTTTGGTCCGGGACTGAAGAGCAGTACTTC.

The V gene is TRBV6-1, the J gene TRBJ2-1, with 7 bases fitting TRBD2. The germline gives CDR1 MNHNS, CDR2 SASEGT. This CDR3 region has 14 residues. Trimming cost V 11 bases and J 2 bases; bases outside gene matches: 9. CDR3 DNA: TGTGCCTCCCGGGACTACGTCACCTACAATGAGCAGTTCTTC. This encodes CASRDYVTYNEQFF.

This sequence joins TRBV14 and TRBJ2-5, with a possible D match to TRBD2 (6 bases). CDR1 and CDR2 from the germline V gene are SGHDN and FVKESK. Trimming left V 4 bases short and J 1 base short, with 10 bases between. This CDR3 contains 14 residues. The CDR3 loop is CASSRDLGQETQYF. In nucleotides, the CDR3 is TGTGCCAGCAGCCGGGACTTGGGCCAAGAGACCCAGTACTTC.

The rearrangement links TRBV29-1 to TRBJ1-5; D not certain. The CDR3 length is 12 residues. V lost 6 bases and J lost 6, with 12 bases in between. The germline gives CDR1 SQVTM, CDR2 ANQGSEA. The CDR3 bases are TGCAGCGTCGGAGGCTATTCTCAGCCCCAGCATTTT. This sequence encodes CSVGGYSQPQHF.

V and J are TRBV7-9 and TRBJ1-1; 8 bases agree with TRBD1. V shed 1 base, J shed 10 bases, and the junction held 2 bases outside the gene matches. Germline V CDR1 and CDR2: SEHNR, FQNEAQ (reference sequence). This CDR3 region has 12 residues. The CDR3 DNA is TGTGCCAGCAGCTTAGGGACAGGGACAGCTTTCTTT. Its translation: CASSLGTGTAFF.

The chain employs TRBV6-5 and TRBJ2-3; TRBD1 matches at 8 bases. The CDR3 is 15 amino acids. Germline V gives CDR1 MNHEY, CDR2 SVGAGI. Losses at the gene ends were 2 bases for V and 3 bases for J; bases not matched to a gene: 4. The CDR3 sequence: CASSYDRGSTDTQYF. The CDR3 nucleotides are TGTGCCAGCAGTTACGACAGGGGATCGACAGATACGCAGTATTTT.

The V call is TRBV7-2, the J call TRBJ1-1; tentative D call: TRBD1 (5 bases). Germline V gene sequence: CDR1 SGHTA, CDR2 FQGNSA. Trimming stripped 1 base from V and 6 bases from J, with 18 bases between. CDR3 length: 16 residues. CDR3 sequence reads: CASSLVATARSSEAFF. CDR3 DNA sequence: TGTGCCAGCAGCTTAGTTGCGACAGCCCGGAGCTCTGAAGCTTTCTTT.

The chain employs TRBV9 and TRBJ2-7; 7 positions match TRBD1. The CDR3 extends over 14 amino acids. Germline V lookup: CDR1 SGDLS, CDR2 YYNGEE. Losses at the gene ends were 3 bases for V and 3 bases for J; bases not matched to a gene: 6. The CDR3 sequence is CASSGGQELYEQYF. In DNA form, the CDR3 reads TGTGCCAGCAGCGGTGGACAGGAACTCTACGAGCAGTACTTC.

This clone was observed a handful of times. This chain uses TRBV5-4 with TRBJ2-7; the match to TRBD1 covers 8 bases. Trimming removed 3 bases from V and 5 bases from J; junction bases left unmatched: 4. This CDR3 is 13 amino acids long. CDR1 SGHNT and CDR2 YYREEE come from the germline V gene (reference sequence). CDR3 region: CASSWTGSDEQYF. The DNA of the CDR3 is TGTGCCAGCAGCTGGACAGGGTCTGACGAGCAGTACTTC.

This clone came up once. CDR3 nucleotide sequence: TGCGCCAGCAATGCGTTGCAGCCCTTTGATAGCGGGAGGGACAATGAGCAGTTCTTC. This gives the protein CASNALQPFDSGRDNEQFF. This sequence joins TRBV4-1 and TRBJ2-1; 11 bases match TRBD2. Germline V gene lookup returns CDR1 MGHRA and CDR2 YSYEKL. J lost 5 bases, V lost 7 bases, and 19 bases had no gene match. The CDR3 has 19 residues.

This clone is a singleton in its sample. This rearrangement joins TRBV7-2 to TRBJ2-7, with D perhaps TRBD2 (6 bases). The germline V gene encodes CDR1 SGHTA and CDR2 FQGNSA. Trimming cost V 0 bases and J 2 bases, with 8 bases left between them. CDR3 length: 14 residues. The CDR3 DNA is TGTGCCAGCAGCTTAGCGCCGGGGGCCTACGAGCAGTACTTC. Its translation is CASSLAPGAYEQYF.

This clone was recorded a few times. J is TRBJ2-1 and V is TRBV4-3, with TRBD2 matching over 12 bases. Germline-derived CDR1 and CDR2 are LGHNA and YSLEER. Trimming at V came to 1 base and at J to 7 bases, leaving 11 bases not matched to a gene. This CDR3 spans 18 amino acids. The CDR3 DNA follows: TGCGCCAGCAGCCAAGCCCCGATAACTAGCGGGAGGTGGAATGAGCAGTTCTTC. Translated: CASSQAPITSGRWNEQFF.

The chain joins TRBV7-9 to TRBJ1-3, with 9 nucleotides matching TRBD1. The J segment lost 4 bases and the V segment lost 5 bases, leaving 3 bases of the junction unmatched. Germline CDR1 SEHNR, CDR2 FQNEAQ (reference sequence). The CDR3 runs to 14 residues. The CDR3 sequence: CASSNTGGGNTIYF. DNA of the CDR3: TGTGCCAGCAGCAACACAGGGGGCGGAAACACCATATATTTT. The full variable domain, rest sourced from reference TRBV7-9 and TRBJ1-3, is DTGVSQNPRHKITKRGQNVTFRCDPISEHNRLYWYRQTLGQGPEFLTYFQNEAQLEKSRLLSDRFSAERPKGSFSTLEIQRTEQGDSAMYLCASSNTGGGNTIYFGEGSWLTVV.

This rearrangement joins TRBV7-9 to TRBJ2-7; TRBD2 might be the D (5 bases). Trimming removed 0 bases at V and 0 bases at J, with 9 bases between. The CDR3 spans 15 residues. Germline V gene lookup returns CDR1 SEHNR and CDR2 FQNEAQ (reference sequence). CDR3 residues: CASSLAASFSYEQYF. The CDR3 DNA reads as TGTGCCAGCAGCTTAGCGGCTAGCTTCTCCTACGAGCAGTACTTC.

V usage is TRBV12-2 and J usage is TRBJ2-2; the table calls TRBD1, which could not be checked here. TRBV12-2 is a pseudogene. This CDR3 region has 19 residues. This CDR3 reads CASRFHIPGETGATGELFF. CDR3 DNA sequence: TGTGCAAGTCGCTTCCACATCCCCGGGGAGACAGGGGCCACCGGGGAGCTGTTTTTT.

The chain links TRBV10-3 to TRBJ1-2; no reliable D call. This CDR3 spans 13 amino acids. Germline assignment: CDR1 ENHRY and CDR2 SYGVKD. V lost 0 bases and J lost 6, with 8 bases in between. CDR3: CAISESPGNGYTF. CDR3 nucleotide sequence: TGTGCCATCAGTGAGTCGCCAGGAAATGGCTACACCTTC.